A single sample is the source of the 23 T cell receptor beta chains below, sequenced in a study of blood T cell repertoires in COVID-19. Repertoires were generated with immunoSEQ multiplex PCR, while TCRdb's copy carries only in-frame clones and drops some. The data show 100,000 to 150,000 clones, with around four fifths seen just once and around 9.8% held by the top ten. The sequenced sample consisted of peripheral blood. The receptors were gathered from a man aged 35 to 55 with active or convalescent COVID-19.

The sample holds a few counts of this clone. The V gene is TRBV7-2, the J gene TRBJ2-3; TRBD2 might be the D (7 bases). Trimming shortened V by 3 bases and J by 0 bases, and 19 bases separated the two germline ends. Germline V gives CDR1 SGHTA, CDR2 FQGNSA. The CDR3 is made up of 18 amino acids. Here the CDR3 DNA reads TGTGCCAGCAGCTTCCGAGGAGGCGGGGGCTTTAGCACAGATACGCAGTATTTT. It is translated as CASSFRGGGGFSTDTQYF.

J is TRBJ1-1 and V is TRBV13; D unclear. V was trimmed by 0 bases and J by 4 bases, leaving 6 bases between them. Germline loops: CDR1 PRHDT, CDR2 FYEKMQ (reference sequence). CDR3 size: 13 residues. CDR3 coding DNA: TGTGCCAGCAGCTTAGGGGTGCGCACTGAAGCTTTCTTT. The encoded protein is CASSLGVRTEAFF.

The chain combines TRBV6-6 with TRBJ2-3; possibly TRBD2 for D (7 bases). The CDR3 length is 16 residues. Trimming removed 5 bases from V and 4 bases from J, with 19 bases in between. CDR1 and CDR2 from the germline V gene are MNHNY and SVGAGI (reference sequence). For the CDR3, the DNA is TGTGCCAGCAGTGGCTCCCGAGGGGGGAGGGCAGATACGCAGTATTTT. This codes for CASSGSRGGRADTQYF.

The V and J genes are TRBV13 and TRBJ2-2, with 8 bases aligning to TRBD2. CDR1 and CDR2 from the germline V gene are PRHDT and FYEKMQ (reference sequence). The CDR3 contains 14 residues. J lost 6 bases, V lost 5 bases, and 5 bases had no gene match. The CDR3 here is CASSLRGASGELFF. DNA of the CDR3: TGTGCCAGCAGCCTGCGGGGGGCGTCCGGGGAGCTGTTTTTT.

This clone has more than one count but fewer than ten. The CDR3 spells CASSLGGTPNTGELFF. DNA of the CDR3: TGCGCCAGCAGCCTCGGAGGGACCCCGAACACCGGGGAGCTGTTTTTT. The chain uses TRBV5-1 and TRBJ2-2; perhaps TRBD2 as D (6 bases). V was trimmed by 4 bases and J by 0 bases, leaving 13 bases between them. The CDR3 is 16 residues long. Germline V gene sequence: CDR1 SGHRS, CDR2 YFSETQ.

The table lists this clone with a count of one. Other DNA sequences in this sample translate to the same CDR3. The DNA of the CDR3 is TGTGCCAGCTCACCACAAACTAGCGGGGGTCTTTACAATGAGCAGTTCTTC. This codes for CASSPQTSGGLYNEQFF. This sequence joins TRBV18 and TRBJ2-1, with 11 bases aligning to TRBD2. This CDR3 region has 17 residues. V dropped 1 base and J dropped 4; count of bases not matched to a gene: 6. Per the germline V gene, CDR1 is KGHSH and CDR2 is LQKENI. The full variable domain, completed using reference TRBV18 and TRBJ2-1, is NAGVMQNPRHLVRRRGQEARLRCSPMKGHSHVYWYRQLPEEGLKFMVYLQKENIIDESGMPKERFSAEFPKEGPSILRIQQVVRGDSAAYFCASSPQTSGGLYNEQFFGPGTRLTVL.

The gene calls are TRBV4-1 and TRBJ2-7, with 7 bases matching TRBD2. The germline V gene has CDR1 MGHRA and CDR2 YSYEKL. There are 15 residues in the CDR3. With V trimmed by 0 bases and J by 3 bases, 5 bases remained unmatched. As DNA, the CDR3 is TGCGCCAGCAGCCAAGATGGGGGAGGGTTCTACGAGCAGTACTTC. The encoded protein is CASSQDGGGFYEQYF.

This chain joins TRBV6-5 and TRBJ1-2; 7 bases line up with TRBD1. Per germline, CDR1 MNHEY and CDR2 SVGAGI. The CDR3 runs to 13 residues. V dropped 8 bases and J dropped 4; count of bases not matched to a gene: 7. In nucleotides, the CDR3 is TGTGCCAGCCAGGGGGTAGCAGGCTATGGCTACACCTTC. It is translated as CASQGVAGYGYTF.

This clone was counted only a few times. This chain connects TRBV7-6 to TRBJ2-1; 11 bases are shared with TRBD1. Germline values: CDR1 SGHVS, CDR2 FNYEAQ. Losses at the gene ends were 7 bases for V and 8 bases for J; bases not matched to a gene: 7. This CDR3 contains 14 residues. The CDR3 loop is CASNWDRGGYEQFF. Here the CDR3 DNA reads TGTGCCAGCAATTGGGACAGGGGGGGGTATGAGCAGTTCTTC.

This chain uses TRBV6-6 with TRBJ2-2; perhaps TRBD1 as D (6 bases). The germline gives CDR1 MNHNY, CDR2 SVGAGI (reference sequence). The CDR3 runs 12 residues. V was cut by 2 bases and J by 16 bases, with 14 bases left in between. The CDR3 sequence: CASSYGTPEWFF. The CDR3 DNA reads as TGTGCCAGCAGTTACGGGACACCGGAGTGGTTTTTT.

This sequence joins TRBV29-1 and TRBJ2-1; tentatively, D is TRBD1 (6 bases). Germline V gene data show CDR1 as SQVTM and CDR2 as ANQGSEA. Trimming took off 4 bases at V and 9 bases at J, with 16 bases between the two ends. The CDR3 totals 13 residues. CDR3: CSVASLGAGEQFF. CDR3 in DNA: TGCAGCGTTGCATCCTTGGGGGCCGGTGAGCAGTTCTTC.

V usage is TRBV5-3 and J usage is TRBJ1-2; D gene unclear. TRBV5-3 is assigned to the ORF class and has an uncertain function. CDR3 length: 17 amino acids. V gave up 4 bases and J gave up 5 bases, with 24 bases separating them. The CDR3 is CARSGTYPADPRYGYTF. CDR3 nucleotide sequence: TGTGCCAGAAGCGGAACTTACCCAGCTGATCCCAGGTATGGCTACACCTTC.

This clone was seen only once. The rearrangement joins TRBV5-6 to TRBJ2-7; 8 bases are a match to TRBD1. With V trimmed by 4 bases and J by 2 bases, 11 bases remained unmatched. CDR1 SGHDT and CDR2 YYEEEE come from the germline V gene. This CDR3 spans 16 amino acids. The DNA for the CDR3 is TGTGCCAGCAGCGTCGGACAGGGCGCGTCTGCCTACGAGCAGTACTTC. This encodes CASSVGQGASAYEQYF.

In regard to this clone: The junction departs from germline at one end; a sequencing error may be responsible. The sample contains more than one DNA sequence encoding this CDR3. The chain recombines TRBV6-2 or TRBV6-3 with TRBJ2-7, with TRBD2 matching over 12 bases. CDR3 length: 17 amino acids. Germline-derived CDR1 and CDR2 are MNHEY and SVGEGT. As DNA, the CDR3 is TGTGCCAGCAGTTCCCTAAGGACTAGCGGGGCTACCTACGAGCAGTACTTT. Residues: CASSSLRTSGATYEQYF.

The V gene is TRBV19, the J gene TRBJ2-7; D unresolved. Per germline, CDR1 LNHDA and CDR2 SQIVND (reference sequence). The V and J ends lost 2 bases and 4 bases respectively, with 9 bases between them. This CDR3 contains 13 residues. Here the CDR3 DNA reads TGTGCCAGTAGTATAACGGGTGCTTACGAGCAGTACTTC. Residues: CASSITGAYEQYF.

This chain links TRBV21-1 with TRBJ2-5; TRBD2 reflects the table's D call only, with no check against the DNA. TRBV21-1 is given as a pseudogene. The CDR3 is made up of 16 amino acids. The CDR3 region is CASSKVRLAGQETQYF. As DNA, the CDR3 is TGTGCCAGCAGCAAAGTTCGACTAGCGGGGCAAGAGACCCAGTACTTC.

The chain joins TRBV5-1 to TRBJ1-1, with TRBD1 as a possible D gene (6 bases). Between the trimmed V and J ends, which lost 3 bases and 0 bases, there was a span of 15 bases. The germline CDR1 and CDR2 sequences are SGHRS and YFSETQ. The CDR3 extends over 16 amino acids. DNA of the CDR3: TGCGCCAGCAGCTCTTACCCGGGACATATGAACACTGAAGCTTTCTTT. Translated, it gives CASSSYPGHMNTEAFF.

This chain uses TRBV7-2 with TRBJ1-1; 11 bases match TRBD1. This CDR3 has 14 residues. CDR1 and CDR2 (germline): SGHTA, FQGNSA. Losses at the gene ends were 5 bases for V and 5 bases for J; bases not matched to a gene: 4. The CDR3 coding sequence is TGTGCCAGCAGCAATGGACAGGGGGCAACTGAAGCTTTCTTT. Encoded protein: CASSNGQGATEAFF. The entire variable domain, with the rest obtained from reference TRBV7-2 and TRBJ1-1, is as follows: GAGVSQSPSNKVTEKGKDVELRCDPISGHTALYWYRQSLGQGLEFLIYFQGNSAPDKSGLPSDRFSAERTGGSVSTLTIQRTQQEDSAVYLCASSNGQGATEAFFGQGTRLTVV.

The rearrangement links TRBV6-5 to TRBJ1-2, with 9 bases identical to TRBD1. The CDR3 spans 14 residues. Germline CDR1 is MNHEY and CDR2 is SVGAGI. V gave up 6 bases and J gave up 6 bases; unmatched junction bases: 8. The CDR3 coding sequence is TGTGCCAGCAGGATCACAGGGGGCGGGAATGGCTACACCTTC. This translates into CASRITGGGNGYTF.

J is TRBJ2-7 and V is TRBV12-3 or TRBV12-4; 8 nucleotides line up with TRBD2. The CDR3 spans 11 residues. V shed 8 bases, J shed 5 bases, and the junction held 2 bases outside the gene matches. The CDR3 DNA reads as TGTGCCAGCGGGCGGGGGGACGAGCAGTACTTC. Encoded protein: CASGRGDEQYF.

CDR3 nucleotides: TGTGCCAGCAGCTTAGGGGCGGATTGGGAGACCCAGTACTTC. Protein: CASSLGADWETQYF. The V call is TRBV5-5, the J call TRBJ2-5; D perhaps matches TRBD1 (5 bases). In germline, CDR1 is SGHKS, CDR2 YYEKEE (reference sequence). V lost 2 bases, J lost 5 bases, and 13 bases lay in between. CDR3 length equals 14 residues.

The V call is TRBV9, the J call TRBJ2-2, with 16 bases fitting TRBD2. The germline V gene encodes CDR1 SGDLS and CDR2 YYNGEE. J was trimmed by 1 base and V by 3 bases; bases with no gene match: 15. The CDR3 loop spans 22 amino acids. CDR3 sequence reads: CASSAPLGTGTSGGGNTGELFF. The CDR3 DNA follows: TGTGCCAGCAGCGCCCCCCTCGGAACCGGGACTAGCGGGGGGGGGAACACCGGGGAGCTGTTTTTT. Supplemented by reference TRBV9 and TRBJ2-2, the full variable domain reads DSGVTQTPKHLITATGQRVTLRCSPRSGDLSVYWYQQSLDQGLQFLIQYYNGEERAKGNILERFSAQQFPDLHSELNLSSLELGDSALYFCASSAPLGTGTSGGGNTGELFFGEGSRLTVL.

The rearrangement links TRBV7-9 to TRBJ2-7; TRBD2 is a possible D gene (5 bases). The CDR3 loop spans 15 amino acids. Trimming shortened V by 2 bases and J by 0 bases, and 11 bases separated the two germline ends. The germline CDR1 and CDR2 sequences are SEHNR and FQNEAQ (reference sequence). This CDR3 is CASSLLRGSSYEQYF. CDR3 nucleotide sequence: TGTGCCAGCAGCTTATTGCGTGGGAGCTCCTACGAGCAGTACTTC.